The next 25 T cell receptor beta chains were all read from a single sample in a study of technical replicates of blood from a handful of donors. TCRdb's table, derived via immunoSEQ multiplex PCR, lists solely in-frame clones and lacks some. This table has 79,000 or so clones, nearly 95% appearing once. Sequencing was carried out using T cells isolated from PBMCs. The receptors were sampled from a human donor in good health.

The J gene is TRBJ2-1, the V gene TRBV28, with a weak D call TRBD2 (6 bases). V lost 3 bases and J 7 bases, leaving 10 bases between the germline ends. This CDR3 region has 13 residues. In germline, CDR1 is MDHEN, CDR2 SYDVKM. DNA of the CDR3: TGTGCCAGCAGTTTGGGGGGATGGAATGAGCAGTTCTTC. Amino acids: CASSLGGWNEQFF.

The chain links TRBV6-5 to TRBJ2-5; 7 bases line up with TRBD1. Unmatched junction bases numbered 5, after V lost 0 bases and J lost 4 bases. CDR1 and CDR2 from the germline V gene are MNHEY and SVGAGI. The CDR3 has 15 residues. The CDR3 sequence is CASSYSTGARETQYF. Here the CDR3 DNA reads TGTGCCAGCAGTTACTCTACAGGGGCGCGAGAGACCCAGTACTTC.

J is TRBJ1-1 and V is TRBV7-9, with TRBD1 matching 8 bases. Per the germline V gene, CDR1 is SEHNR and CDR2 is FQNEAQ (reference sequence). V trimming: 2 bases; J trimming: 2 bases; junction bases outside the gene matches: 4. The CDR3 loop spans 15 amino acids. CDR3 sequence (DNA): TGTGCCAGCAGCTTACAAGGACAGGGAAACACTGAAGCTTTCTTT. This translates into CASSLQGQGNTEAFF.

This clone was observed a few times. The CDR3 DNA follows: TGTGCCAGCAGTTACTCGGGACAGGTGGCTTTCTTT. Its protein is CASSYSGQVAFF. J is TRBJ1-1 and V is TRBV6-5; 8 bases are a match to TRBD1. Looked up from germline, CDR1 is MNHEY and CDR2 is SVGAGI. Germline trimming cut 0 bases from V and 11 bases from J; bases unmatched to any gene: 2. This CDR3 contains 12 residues.

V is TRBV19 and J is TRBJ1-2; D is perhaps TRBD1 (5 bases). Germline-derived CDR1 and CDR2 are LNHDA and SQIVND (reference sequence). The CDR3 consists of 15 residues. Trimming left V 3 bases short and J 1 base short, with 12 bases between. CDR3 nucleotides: TGTGCCAGTAGTATTGGGGGGTTATTTAACTATGGCTACACCTTC. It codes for CASSIGGLFNYGYTF. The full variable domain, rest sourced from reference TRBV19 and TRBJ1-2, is DGGITQSPKYLFRKEGQNVTLSCEQNLNHDAMYWYRQDPGQGLRLIYYSQIVNDFQKGDIAEGYSVSREKKESFPLTVTSAQKNPTAFYLCASSIGGLFNYGYTFGSGTRLTVV.

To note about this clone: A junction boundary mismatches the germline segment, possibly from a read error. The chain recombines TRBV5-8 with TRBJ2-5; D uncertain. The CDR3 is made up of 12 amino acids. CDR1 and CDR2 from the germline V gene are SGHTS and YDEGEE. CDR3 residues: CASSLDGETQYF. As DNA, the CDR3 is TGTGCCAGCAGTTTGGACGGTGAGACCCAGTACTTC.

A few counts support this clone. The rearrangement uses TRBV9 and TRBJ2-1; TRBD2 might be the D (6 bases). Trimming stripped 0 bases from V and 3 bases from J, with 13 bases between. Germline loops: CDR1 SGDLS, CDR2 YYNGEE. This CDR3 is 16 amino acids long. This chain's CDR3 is CASSVGASELYNEQFF. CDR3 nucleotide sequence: TGTGCCAGCAGCGTAGGGGCTAGCGAACTCTACAATGAGCAGTTCTTC.

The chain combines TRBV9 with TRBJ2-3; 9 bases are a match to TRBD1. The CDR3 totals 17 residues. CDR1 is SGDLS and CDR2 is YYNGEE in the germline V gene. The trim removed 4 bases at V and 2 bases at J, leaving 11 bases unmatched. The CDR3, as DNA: TGTGCCAGCAGCCGATGGACAGGGGCTTTCCTCACAGATACGCAGTATTTT. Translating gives CASSRWTGAFLTDTQYF.

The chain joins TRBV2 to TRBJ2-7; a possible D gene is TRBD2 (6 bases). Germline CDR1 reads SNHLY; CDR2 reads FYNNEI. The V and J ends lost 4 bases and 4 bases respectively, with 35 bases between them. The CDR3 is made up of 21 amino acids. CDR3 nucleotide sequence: TGTGCCAGCAGTGTCCGAGCGGGTGGCTCCTACGAGCAGTACCGCGGGTACGAGCAGTACTTC. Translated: CASSVRAGGSYEQYRGYEQYF.

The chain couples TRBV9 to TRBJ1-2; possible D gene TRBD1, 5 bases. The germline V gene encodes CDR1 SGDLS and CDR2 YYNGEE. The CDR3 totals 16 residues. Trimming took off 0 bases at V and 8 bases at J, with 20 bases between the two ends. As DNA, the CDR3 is TGTGCCAGCAGCGTAGCCGGAGCGGGACCTATTTCAGGCTACACCTTC. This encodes CASSVAGAGPISGYTF.

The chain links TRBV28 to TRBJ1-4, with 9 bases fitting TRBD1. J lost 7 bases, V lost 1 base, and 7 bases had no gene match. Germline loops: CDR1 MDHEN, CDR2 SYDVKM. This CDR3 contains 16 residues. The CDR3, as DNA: TGTGCCAGCAGTTTATTTTTTGGGACAGGGATTGAAAAACTGTTTTTT. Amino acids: CASSLFFGTGIEKLFF.

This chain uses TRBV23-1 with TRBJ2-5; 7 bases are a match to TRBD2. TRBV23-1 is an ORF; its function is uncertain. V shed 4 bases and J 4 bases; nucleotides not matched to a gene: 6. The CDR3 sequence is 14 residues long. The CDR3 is CASSLASGRETQYF. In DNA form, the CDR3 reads TGCGCCAGCAGTCTGGCTAGCGGAAGAGAGACCCAGTACTTC.

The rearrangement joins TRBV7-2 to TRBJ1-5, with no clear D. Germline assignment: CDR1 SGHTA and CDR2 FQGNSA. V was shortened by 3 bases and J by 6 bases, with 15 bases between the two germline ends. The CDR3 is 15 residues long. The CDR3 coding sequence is TGTGCCAGCAGCTTCGGGAGGGAGGACGGTCAGCCCCAGCATTTT. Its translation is CASSFGREDGQPQHF.

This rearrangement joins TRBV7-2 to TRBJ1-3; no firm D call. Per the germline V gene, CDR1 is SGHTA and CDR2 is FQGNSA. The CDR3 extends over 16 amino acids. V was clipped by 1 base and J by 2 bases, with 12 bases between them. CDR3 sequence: CASSLVDLVTGNTIYF. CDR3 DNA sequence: TGTGCCAGCAGCTTAGTAGACTTGGTCACTGGAAACACCATATATTTT.

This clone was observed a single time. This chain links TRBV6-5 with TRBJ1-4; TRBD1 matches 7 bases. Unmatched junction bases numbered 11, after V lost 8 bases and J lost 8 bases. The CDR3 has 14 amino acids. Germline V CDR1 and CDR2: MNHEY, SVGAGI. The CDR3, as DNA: TGTGCCAGCTCAAGAGACAGGGAAAGGGAAAAACTGTTTTTT. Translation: CASSRDREREKLFF.

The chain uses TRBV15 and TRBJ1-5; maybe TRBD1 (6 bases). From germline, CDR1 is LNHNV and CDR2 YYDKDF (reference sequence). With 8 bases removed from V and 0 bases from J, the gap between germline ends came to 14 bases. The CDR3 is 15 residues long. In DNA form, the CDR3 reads TGTGCCACCCAAACTGGACAGAATAGCAATCAGCCCCAGCATTTT. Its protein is CATQTGQNSNQPQHF. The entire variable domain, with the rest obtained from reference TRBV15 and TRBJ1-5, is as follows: DAMVIQNPRYQVTQFGKPVTLSCSQTLNHNVMYWYQQKSSQAPKLLFHYYDKDFNNEADTPDNFQSRRPNTSFCFLDIRSPGLGDTAMYLCATQTGQNSNQPQHFGDGTRLSIL.

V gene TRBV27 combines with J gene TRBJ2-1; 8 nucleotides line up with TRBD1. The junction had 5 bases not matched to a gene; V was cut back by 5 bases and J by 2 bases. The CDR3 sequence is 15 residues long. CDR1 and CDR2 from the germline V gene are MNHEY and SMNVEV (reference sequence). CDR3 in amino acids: CASSKTGAPYNEQFF. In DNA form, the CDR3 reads TGTGCCAGCAGTAAGACAGGGGCCCCCTACAATGAGCAGTTCTTC.

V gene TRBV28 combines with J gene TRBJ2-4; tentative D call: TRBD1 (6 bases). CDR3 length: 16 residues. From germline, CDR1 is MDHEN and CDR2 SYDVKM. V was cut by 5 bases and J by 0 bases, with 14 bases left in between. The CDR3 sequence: CASSQGPQLAKNIQYF. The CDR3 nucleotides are TGTGCCAGCAGTCAGGGGCCTCAACTAGCCAAAAACATTCAGTACTTC.

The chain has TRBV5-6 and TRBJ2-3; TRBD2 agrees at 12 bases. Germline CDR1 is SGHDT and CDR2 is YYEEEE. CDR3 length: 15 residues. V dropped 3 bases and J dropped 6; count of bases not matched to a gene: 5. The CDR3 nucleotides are TGTGCCAGCAGCTGGACTAGCGGGGAATGGGATACGCAGTATTTT. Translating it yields CASSWTSGEWDTQYF.

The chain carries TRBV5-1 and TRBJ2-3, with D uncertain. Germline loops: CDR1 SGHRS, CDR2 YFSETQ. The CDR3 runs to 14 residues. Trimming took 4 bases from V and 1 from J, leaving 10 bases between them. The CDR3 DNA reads TGCGCCAGCAGCCCACTTACAGGCACAGATACGCAGTATTTT. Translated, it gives CASSPLTGTDTQYF.

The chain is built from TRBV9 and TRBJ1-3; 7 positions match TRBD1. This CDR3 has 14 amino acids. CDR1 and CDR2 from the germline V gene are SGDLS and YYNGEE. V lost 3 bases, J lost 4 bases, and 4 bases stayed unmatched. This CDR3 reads CASSGRGSGNTIYF. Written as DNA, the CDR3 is TGTGCCAGCAGCGGCAGGGGGTCAGGAAACACCATATATTTT.

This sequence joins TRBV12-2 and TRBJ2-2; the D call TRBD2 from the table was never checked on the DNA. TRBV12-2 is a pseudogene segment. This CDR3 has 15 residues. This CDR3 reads CASRLALRERRELFF. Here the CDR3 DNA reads TGTGCAAGTCGCTTAGCGCTGCGGGAGAGGCGGGAGCTGTTTTTT.

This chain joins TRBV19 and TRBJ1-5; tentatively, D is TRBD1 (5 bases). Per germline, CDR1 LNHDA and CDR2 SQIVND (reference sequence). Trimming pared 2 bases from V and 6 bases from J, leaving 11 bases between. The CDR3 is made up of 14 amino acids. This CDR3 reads CASSILGVSQPQHF. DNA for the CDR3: TGTGCCAGTAGTATACTAGGGGTCAGTCAGCCCCAGCATTTT. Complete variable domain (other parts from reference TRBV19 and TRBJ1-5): DGGITQSPKYLFRKEGQNVTLSCEQNLNHDAMYWYRQDPGQGLRLIYYSQIVNDFQKGDIAEGYSVSREKKESFPLTVTSAQKNPTAFYLCASSILGVSQPQHFGDGTRLSIL.

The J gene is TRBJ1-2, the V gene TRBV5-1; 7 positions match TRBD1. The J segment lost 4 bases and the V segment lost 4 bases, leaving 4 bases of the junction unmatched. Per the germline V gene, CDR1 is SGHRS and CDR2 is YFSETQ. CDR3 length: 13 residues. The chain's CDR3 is CASSPDRAYGYTF. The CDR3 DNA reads TGCGCCAGCAGCCCCGACAGGGCCTATGGCTACACCTTC.

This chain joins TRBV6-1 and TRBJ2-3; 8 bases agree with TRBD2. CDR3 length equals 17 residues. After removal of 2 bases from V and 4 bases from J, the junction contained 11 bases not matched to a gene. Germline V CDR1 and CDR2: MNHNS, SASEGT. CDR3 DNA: TGTGCCAGCAGTGAAAGTTGGGGGACTAGAGGCGCAGATACGCAGTATTTT. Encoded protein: CASSESWGTRGADTQYF.